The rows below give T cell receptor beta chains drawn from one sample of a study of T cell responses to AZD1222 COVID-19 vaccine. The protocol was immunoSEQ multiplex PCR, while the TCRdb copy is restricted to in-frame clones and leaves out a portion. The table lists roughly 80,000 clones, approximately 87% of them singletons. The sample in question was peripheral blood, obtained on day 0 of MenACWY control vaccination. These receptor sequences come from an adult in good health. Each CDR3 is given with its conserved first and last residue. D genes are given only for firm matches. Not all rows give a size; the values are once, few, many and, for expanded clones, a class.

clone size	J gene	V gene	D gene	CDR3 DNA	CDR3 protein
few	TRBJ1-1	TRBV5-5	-	TGTGCCAGCAGCTTGGCCCATCGGGCTGAAGCTTTCTTT	CASSLAHRAEAFF
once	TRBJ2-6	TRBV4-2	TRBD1	TGTGCCAGCAGCCAAGAAAGGGACAGGGTCTTAGCGGGGGCCAACGTCCTGACTTTC	CASSQERDRVLAGANVLTF
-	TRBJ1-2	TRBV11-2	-	TGTGCCAGCAGCTTATCGACAGGTTTTAACTATGGCTACACCTTC	CASSLSTGFNYGYTF
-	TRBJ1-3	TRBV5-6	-	TGTGCCAGCAGCCTCGGAGCTGCAGGAAACACCATATATTTT	CASSLGAAGNTIYF
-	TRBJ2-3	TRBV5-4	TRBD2	TGTGCCAGCAGCTTGGCCGCGGGAGTCACAGATACGCAGTATTTT	CASSLAAGVTDTQYF
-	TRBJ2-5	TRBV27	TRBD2	TGTGCCAGCAGTTTAGGGTCTAGCGGAAAAGAGACCCAGTACTTC	CASSLGSSGKETQYF
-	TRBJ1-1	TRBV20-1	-	TGCAGTGCTAGTAGTGTAGAGAACACTGAAGCTTTCTTT	CSASSVENTEAFF
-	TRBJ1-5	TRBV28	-	TGTGCCAGCAGATCCCCCCCCGATCAGCCCCAGCATTTT	CASRSPPDQPQHF
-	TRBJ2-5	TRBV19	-	TGTGCCAGTAGTTTAGGTTGGGGACAAGAGACCCAGTACTTC	CASSLGWGQETQYF
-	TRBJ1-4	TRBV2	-	TGTGCCAGCACGGGGGCAGGGAGGGAAAAACTGTTTTTT	CASTGAGREKLFF
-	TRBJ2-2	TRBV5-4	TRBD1	TGTGCCAGCAGCTTGGTGGTATCCTGGGACAGGCCGCCTCCCGGGGAGCTGTTTTTT	CASSLVVSWDRPPPGELFF
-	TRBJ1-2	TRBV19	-	TGTGCCAGTAGTCAACAGCATTCCGCGGGCTATGGCTACACCTTC	CASSQQHSAGYGYTF
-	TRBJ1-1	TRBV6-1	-	TGTGCCAGCAGCCTGGGGGGGCAGGGGCGGTTCTTT	CASSLGGQGRFF
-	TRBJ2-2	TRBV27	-	TGTGCCAGCAGTTTTGGGAAGAGGGGCGGGGAGCTGTTTTTT	CASSFGKRGGELFF
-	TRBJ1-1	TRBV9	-	TGTGCCAGCAGCGTAGAACCCGCGAACACTGAAGCTTTCTTT	CASSVEPANTEAFF
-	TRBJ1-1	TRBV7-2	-	TGTGCCAGCAAACGTCCGGGAGACCAGAACACTGAAGCTTTCTTT	CASKRPGDQNTEAFF
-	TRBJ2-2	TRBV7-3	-	TGTGCCAGCAGCCCTCAGGACTTAACCGGGGAGCTGTTTTTT	CASSPQDLTGELFF
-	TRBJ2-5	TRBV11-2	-	TGTGCCAGCAGCTTAGGGGGACCGCAAGAGACCCAGTACTTC	CASSLGGPQETQYF
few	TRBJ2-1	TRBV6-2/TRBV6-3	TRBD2	TGTGCCAGCAGTTACTCAACGACTAGCGGGGAGACCTACAATGAGCAGTTCTTC	CASSYSTTSGETYNEQFF
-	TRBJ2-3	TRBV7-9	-	TGTGCCAGCAGCTTACGGGGACCAGATACGCAGTATTTT	CASSLRGPDTQYF
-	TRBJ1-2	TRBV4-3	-	TGCGCCAGCAGCCAGGGGACAAGAGGCTACACCTTC	CASSQGTRGYTF
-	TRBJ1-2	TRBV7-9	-	TGTGCCAGCAGCTCGGGCCCTAACTATGGCTACACCTTC	CASSSGPNYGYTF
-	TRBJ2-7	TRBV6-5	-	TGTGCCAGCATGACGGGTACGTCCTACGAGCAGTACTTC	CASMTGTSYEQYF
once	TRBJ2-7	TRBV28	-	TGTGCCAGCAGAGGCAGACCCTACGAGCAGTACTTC	CASRGRPYEQYF
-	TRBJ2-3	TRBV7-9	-	TGTGCCAGCAGCTTATTTGGGACGGAAGGGGGACTGTACACAGATACGCAGTATTTT	CASSLFGTEGGLYTDTQYF
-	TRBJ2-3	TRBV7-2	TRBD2	TGTGCCAGCAGCTCTATACTAGCGGGACTCACAGATACGCAGTATTTT	CASSSILAGLTDTQYF
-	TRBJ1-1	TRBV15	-	TGTGCCACCAGCAGAGATAAGTCCTTGAACACTGAAGCTTTCTTT	CATSRDKSLNTEAFF
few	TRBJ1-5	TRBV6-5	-	TGTGCCAGCAGCAACGAGCCTTATAGCAATCAGCCCCAGCATTTT	CASSNEPYSNQPQHF
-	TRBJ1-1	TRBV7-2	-	TGTGCCAGCAGCTGGCTTAGGTCAGACACTGAAGCTTTCTTT	CASSWLRSDTEAFF
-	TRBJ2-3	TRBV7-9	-	TGTGCCAGCAGCTTTGGACAGATAGATACGCAGTATTTT	CASSFGQIDTQYF
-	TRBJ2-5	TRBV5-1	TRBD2	TGCGCCAGCAGCTTGGAGGGCGGGAGATCTTACCGGGAGACCCAGTACTTC	CASSLEGGRSYRETQYF
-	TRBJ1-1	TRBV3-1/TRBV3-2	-	TGTGCCAGCAGCCGACTCGGGGGAGTCACTGAAGCTTTCTTT	CASSRLGGVTEAFF
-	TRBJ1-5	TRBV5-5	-	TGTGCCAGCAGCTTGGCGGGGCCCGGTCAGCCCCAGCATTTT	CASSLAGPGQPQHF
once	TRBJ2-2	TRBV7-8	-	TGTGCCAGCAGCTTTCGCGACACCGGGGAGCTGTTTTTT	CASSFRDTGELFF
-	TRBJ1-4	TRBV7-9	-	TGTGCCAGCAGCTTATCACCAAATGAAAAACTGTTTTTT	CASSLSPNEKLFF
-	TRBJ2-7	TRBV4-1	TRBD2	TGCGCCAGCAGCCCTAACGGACTAGCGGGAGATATGGAGCAGTACTTC	CASSPNGLAGDMEQYF
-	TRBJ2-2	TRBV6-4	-	TGTGCCAGCAGTGACCCTAAACAGCGCCCTGCATTCACGAACACCGGGGAGCTGTTTTTT	CASSDPKQRPAFTNTGELFF
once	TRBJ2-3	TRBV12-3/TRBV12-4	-	TGTGCCAGCAAGGGAGATACGCAGTATTTT	CASKGDTQYF
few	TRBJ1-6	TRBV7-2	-	TGTGCCAGCAGCTTAGAGGGGCGTCGTAATTCACCCCTCCACTTT	CASSLEGRRNSPLHF
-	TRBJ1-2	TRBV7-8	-	TGTGCCAGCAGCCCCCAGGGACCTAACTATGGCTACACCTTC	CASSPQGPNYGYTF
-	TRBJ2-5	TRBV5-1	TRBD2	TGCGCCAGCAGCTTGGGAGCGGGAGGGCCCGAGACCCAGTACTTC	CASSLGAGGPETQYF
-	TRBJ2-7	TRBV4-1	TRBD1	TGCGCCAGCAGCCAAGTTGACAGGGGTTACGAGCAGTACTTC	CASSQVDRGYEQYF
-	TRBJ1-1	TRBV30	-	TGTGCCTGGGGACCTCAGAACACTGAAGCTTTCTTT	CAWGPQNTEAFF
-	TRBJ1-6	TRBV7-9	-	TGTGCCAGCAGCTTAGCGATCGGCAGGGGAGATTCACCCCTCCACTTT	CASSLAIGRGDSPLHF
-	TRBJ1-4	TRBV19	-	TGTGCCAGTAGTACAGGTTCGGGTGAAAAACTGTTTTTT	CASSTGSGEKLFF